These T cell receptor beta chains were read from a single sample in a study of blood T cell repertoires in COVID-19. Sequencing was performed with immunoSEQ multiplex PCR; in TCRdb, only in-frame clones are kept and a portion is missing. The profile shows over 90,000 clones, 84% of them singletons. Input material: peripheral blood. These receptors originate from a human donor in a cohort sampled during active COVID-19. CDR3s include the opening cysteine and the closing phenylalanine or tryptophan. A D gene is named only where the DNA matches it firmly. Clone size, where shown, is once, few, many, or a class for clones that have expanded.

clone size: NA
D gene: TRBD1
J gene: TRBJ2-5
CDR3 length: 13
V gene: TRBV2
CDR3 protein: CASLDRGRETQYF
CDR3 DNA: TGTGCCAGCCTCGACAGGGGCCGGGAGACCCAGTACTTC

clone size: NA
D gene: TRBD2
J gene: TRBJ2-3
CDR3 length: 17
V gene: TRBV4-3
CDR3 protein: CASSQDSSGGNTDTQYF
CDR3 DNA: TGCGCCAGCAGCCAAGATAGTAGCGGGGGGAATACAGATACGCAGTATTTT

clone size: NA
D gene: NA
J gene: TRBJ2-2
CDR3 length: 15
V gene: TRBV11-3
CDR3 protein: CASSLDAGFSGELFF
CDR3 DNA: TGTGCCAGCAGCTTAGATGCAGGGTTTTCCGGGGAGCTGTTTTTT

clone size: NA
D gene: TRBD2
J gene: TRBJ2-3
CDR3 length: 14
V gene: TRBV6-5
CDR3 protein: CASSYSPSGVAQYF
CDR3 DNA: TGTGCCAGCAGTTACTCCCCTAGCGGGGTGGCGCAGTATTTT

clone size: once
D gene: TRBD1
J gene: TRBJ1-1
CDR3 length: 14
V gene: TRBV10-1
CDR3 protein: CASSYRGQLGEAFF
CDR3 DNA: TGCGCCAGCAGTTACAGGGGACAACTGGGAGAAGCTTTTTTT

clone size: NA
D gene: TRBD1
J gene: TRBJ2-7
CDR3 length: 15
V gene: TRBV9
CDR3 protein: CASSVAQGAAYEQYF
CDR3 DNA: TGTGCCAGCAGCGTAGCGCAGGGGGCGGCCTACGAGCAGTACTTC

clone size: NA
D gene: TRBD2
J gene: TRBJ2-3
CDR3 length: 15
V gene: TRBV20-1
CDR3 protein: CSASLRAGGTDTQYF
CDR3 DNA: TGCAGTGCTAGTCTTCGAGCGGGGGGCACAGATACGCAGTATTTT

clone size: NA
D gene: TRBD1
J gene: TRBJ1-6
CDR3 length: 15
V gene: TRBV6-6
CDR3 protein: CASGGQGAHNSPLHF
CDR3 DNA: TGTGCCAGCGGAGGACAGGGGGCCCATAATTCACCCCTCCACTTT

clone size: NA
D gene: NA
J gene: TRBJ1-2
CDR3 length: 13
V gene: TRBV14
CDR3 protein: CASSQGYVYGYTF
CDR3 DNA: TGTGCCAGCAGCCAAGGTTATGTCTATGGCTACACCTTC

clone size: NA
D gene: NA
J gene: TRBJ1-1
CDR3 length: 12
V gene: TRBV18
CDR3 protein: CASSRPDTEAFF
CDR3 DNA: TGTGCCAGCTCACGCCCGGACACTGAAGCTTTCTTT

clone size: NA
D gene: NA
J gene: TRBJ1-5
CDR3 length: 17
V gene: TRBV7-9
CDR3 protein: CASSLALLGQGNQPQHF
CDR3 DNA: TGTGCCAGCAGCTTAGCGTTGTTGGGTCAGGGCAATCAGCCCCAGCATTTT

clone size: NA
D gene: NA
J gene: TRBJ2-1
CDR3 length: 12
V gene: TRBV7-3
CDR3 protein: CASSPYGGEQFF
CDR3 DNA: TGTGCCAGCAGCCCATACGGCGGTGAGCAGTTCTTC

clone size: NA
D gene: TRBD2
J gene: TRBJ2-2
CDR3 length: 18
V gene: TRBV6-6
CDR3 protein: CASSPRGGAGGYTGELFF
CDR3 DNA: TGTGCCAGCAGTCCTCGGGGCGGCGCGGGGGGATACACCGGGGAGCTGTTTTTT

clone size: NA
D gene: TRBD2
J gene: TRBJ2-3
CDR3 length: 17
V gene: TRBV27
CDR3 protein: CASSLFPSGGAVDTQYF
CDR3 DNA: TGTGCCAGCAGTTTATTTCCTAGCGGGGGGGCTGTAGATACGCAGTATTTT

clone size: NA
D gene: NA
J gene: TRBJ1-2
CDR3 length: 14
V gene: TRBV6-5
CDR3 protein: CASRIGGQNSGYTF
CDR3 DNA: TGTGCCAGCAGAATTGGCGGACAGAACAGTGGCTACACCTTC

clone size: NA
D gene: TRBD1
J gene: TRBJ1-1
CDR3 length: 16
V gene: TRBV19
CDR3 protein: CASSPRTGGLGTEAFF
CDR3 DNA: TGTGCCAGTAGTCCCCGGACAGGGGGCCTAGGCACTGAAGCTTTCTTT